A single sample gave rise to the 13 T cell receptor beta chains below, sequenced in a study of T cells in Graves' hyperthyroidism and ophthalmopathy. Regions amplified from RNA transcripts were the TCR beta CDR3 regions. HTBI primers were employed in a first-round RT-PCR of the TCR CDR3. TCRdb re-called the multiplex PCR reads with MiXCR, one entry per CDR3 protein. The data hold some 27,000 distinct CDR3 sequences, with approximately 45% observed a single time. The material sequenced was blood. The source is a woman under 40 with Graves' hyperthyroidism.

This chain connects TRBV12-5 to TRBJ1-6, with D maybe TRBD1 (5 bases). Trimming shortened V by 3 bases and J by 9 bases, and 18 bases separated the two germline ends. The CDR3 covers 16 residues. The germline gives CDR1 LGHNT, CDR2 FRNRAP. Written as DNA, the CDR3 is TGTGCTAGTGGTTTCCGATTTGGGGGTGAAGGTTCACCCCTCCACTTT. Amino acids: CASGFRFGGEGSPLHF.

The gene calls are TRBV2 and TRBJ2-1; D unclear. The CDR3 covers 14 residues. Trimming cost V 2 bases and J 8 bases, with 13 bases left between them. The V gene's germline CDR1 is SNHLY and CDR2 FYNNEI. This CDR3 reads CASSETSPLDEQFF. In DNA, the CDR3 is TGTGCCAGCAGTGAAACGTCTCCTCTGGATGAGCAGTTCTTC.

By sample fraction, this clonotype is medium-sized. This chain uses TRBV2 with TRBJ2-7; 11 nucleotides match TRBD2. CDR1 and CDR2 (germline): SNHLY, FYNNEI. Trimming removed 8 bases from V and 5 bases from J; junction bases left unmatched: 14. The CDR3 totals 16 residues. In DNA, the CDR3 is TGTGCCAGCGTGGGCGAAACACTAGCGGGAGTTGACGAGCAGTACTTC. Translated: CASVGETLAGVDEQYF.

This clonotype came up many times. The J gene is TRBJ1-1, the V gene TRBV11-3, with no clear D. Germline values: CDR1 SGHNT, CDR2 YENEEA. This CDR3 contains 13 residues. Trimming cost V 4 bases and J 2 bases, with 8 bases left between them. In nucleotides, the CDR3 is TGTGCCAGCAGCTACGGGCCTAACACTGAAGCTTTCTTT. It encodes CASSYGPNTEAFF.

This chain uses TRBV9 with TRBJ2-1; the match to TRBD2 covers 11 bases. The CDR3 covers 15 residues. The germline gives CDR1 SGDLS, CDR2 YYNGEE. The V segment lost 4 bases and the J segment 5 bases; nucleotides outside the gene matches: 5. CDR3 protein: CASSKGLAEDNEQFF. The CDR3 DNA sequence: TGTGCCAGCAGCAAGGGACTAGCGGAAGACAATGAGCAGTTCTTC.

This clonotype was picked up many times. CDR3 amino acids: CSALGGLAGGPSYEQYF. CDR3 sequence (DNA): TGCAGTGCTCTCGGGGGACTAGCGGGAGGGCCCTCCTACGAGCAGTACTTC. The chain has TRBV20-1 and TRBJ2-7, with 16 bases matching TRBD2. Germline V gene data show CDR1 as DFQATT and CDR2 as SNEGSKA (reference sequence). The CDR3 has 17 residues. V lost 5 bases, J lost 0 bases, and 7 bases stayed unmatched.

By share, this clonotype counts as medium-sized. The J gene is TRBJ2-7, the V gene TRBV2; D possibly corresponds to TRBD1 (6 bases). The germline CDR1 and CDR2 sequences are SNHLY and FYNNEI. This CDR3 spans 15 amino acids. V was cut by 2 bases and J by 0 bases, with 11 bases left in between. The DNA for the CDR3 is TGTGCCAGCAGTGAATTGACAGGCCTCTCCTACGAGCAGTACTTC. This encodes CASSELTGLSYEQYF.

This clonotype has ten or more counts. The chain employs TRBV12-3 or TRBV12-4 and TRBJ2-2; D is uncertain. The CDR3 runs 13 residues. V shed 6 bases and J shed 5 bases, with 10 bases lying between them. CDR3 nucleotides: TGTGCCAGCAGGGGCTGGGATACCGGGGAGCTGTTTTTT. Protein product: CASRGWDTGELFF.

This clonotype was counted ten times or more. The chain couples TRBV12-3 or TRBV12-4 to TRBJ2-1, with D perhaps matching TRBD2 (6 bases). The CDR3 sequence is 16 residues long. V was pared by 7 bases and J by 7 bases, with 23 bases between. This CDR3 reads CASTTAEGLGDNEQFF. In nucleotides, the CDR3 is TGTGCCAGCACCACGGCGGAGGGACTGGGAGATAATGAGCAGTTCTTC.

This clonotype has at least ten counts. The chain has TRBV11-2 and TRBJ2-3; a possible D gene is TRBD1 (6 bases). The CDR3 runs 15 residues. Germline CDR1 reads SGHAT; CDR2 reads FQNNGV. The V end was cut by 1 base, the J end by 4 bases, with 12 bases between. For the CDR3, the DNA is TGTGCCAGCAGCTTAGGTAACAGGGTGGCAGATACGCAGTATTTT. Amino acid sequence: CASSLGNRVADTQYF.

The chain recombines TRBV29-1 with TRBJ2-1; TRBD2 aligns across 11 bases. CDR3 length equals 14 residues. Germline V gene data show CDR1 as SQVTM and CDR2 as ANQGSEA. V gave up 6 bases and J gave up 1 base; unmatched junction bases: 2. CDR3 nucleotide sequence: TGCAGCGTCTTAGCGGGAGGGTCCTACAATGAGCAGTTCTTC. It translates to CSVLAGGSYNEQFF.

Only a few counts were recorded for this clonotype. The chain is built from TRBV6-1 and TRBJ1-1, with D unclear. Germline CDR1 reads MNHNS; CDR2 reads SASEGT. CDR3 length: 8 residues. The V end lost 0 bases, the J end lost 13 bases, and 0 bases lay between the germline ends. The CDR3 here is CASSEAFF. In DNA form, the CDR3 reads TGTGCCAGCAGTGAAGCTTTCTTT.

There are many counts of this clonotype. This chain connects TRBV7-2 to TRBJ2-2, with 7 positions matching TRBD1. Trimming at V came to 3 bases and at J to 1 base, leaving 2 bases not matched to a gene. Germline V lookup: CDR1 SGHTA, CDR2 FQGNSA. This CDR3 spans 15 amino acids. CDR3 DNA sequence: TGTGCCAGCAGCTTGGGACAGATGAACACCGGGGAGCTGTTTTTT. Translating gives CASSLGQMNTGELFF.